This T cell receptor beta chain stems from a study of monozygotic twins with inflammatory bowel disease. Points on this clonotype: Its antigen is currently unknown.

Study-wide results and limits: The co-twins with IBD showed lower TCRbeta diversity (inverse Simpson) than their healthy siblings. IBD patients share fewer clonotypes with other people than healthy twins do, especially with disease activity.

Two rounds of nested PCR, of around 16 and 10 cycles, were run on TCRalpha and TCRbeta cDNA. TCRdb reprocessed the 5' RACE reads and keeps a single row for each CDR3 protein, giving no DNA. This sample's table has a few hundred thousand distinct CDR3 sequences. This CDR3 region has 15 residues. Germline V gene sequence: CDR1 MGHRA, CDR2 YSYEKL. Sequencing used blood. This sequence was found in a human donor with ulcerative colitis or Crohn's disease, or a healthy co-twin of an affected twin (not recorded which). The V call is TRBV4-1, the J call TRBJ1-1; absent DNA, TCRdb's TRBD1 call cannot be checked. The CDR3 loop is CASSQESQRGTEAFF.